Listed below are T cell receptor beta chains from one sample, sequenced in a study of CD8 T cells in Susac syndrome. One entry per CDR3 protein, called by TCRdb with MiXCR from the immunoSEQ multiplex PCR reads. Of more than 200,000 distinct CDR3 sequences in the sample, 80% to 95% were seen once. Specimen: CD4+ T cells from PBMCs. The receptor source for this set is a human donor with multiple sclerosis. CDR3s include the opening cysteine and the closing phenylalanine or tryptophan. The D gene is left open where the match is weak. A clone size is listed for some rows: how often the clone was seen (once, few, many), or a class if it is expanded.

d_call j_call clone_size v_call cdr3_aa cdr3_nt
NA TRBJ1-1 few TRBV29-1 CSVSGTRNTEAFF TGCAGCGTCTCCGGGACTAGGAACACTGAAGCTTTCTTT
NA TRBJ2-3 NA TRBV9 CASSPLWGSYTDTQYF TGTGCCAGCAGCCCTCTGTGGGGCAGTTACACAGATACGCAGTATTTT
NA TRBJ2-7 NA TRBV6-5 CASSYSTGSSYEQYF TGTGCCAGCAGTTACTCGACGGGCAGCTCCTACGAGCAGTACTTC
NA TRBJ2-4 NA TRBV9 CASSPRGEKNIQYF TGTGCCAGCAGCCCCAGGGGGGAGAAAAACATTCAGTACTTC
NA TRBJ1-4 NA TRBV7-9 CASSFQSRQNEKLFF TGTGCCAGCAGCTTTCAGTCAAGGCAAAATGAAAAACTGTTTTTT
NA TRBJ2-7 few TRBV12-3/TRBV12-4 CASSRQGAYEQYF TGTGCCAGCAGTCGCCAAGGGGCCTACGAGCAGTACTTC
TRBD1 TRBJ2-7 NA TRBV6-1 CASILRAGGDEQYF TGTGCCAGCATCCTTAGGGCAGGGGGCGACGAGCAGTACTTC
NA TRBJ2-3 NA TRBV5-1 CASSDLAEGEDTQYF TGCGCCAGCAGCGACCTAGCAGAGGGGGAGGATACGCAGTATTTT
NA TRBJ2-6 once TRBV11-2 CASSLRDSGANVLTF TGTGCCAGCAGCCTGCGAGACTCTGGGGCCAACGTCCTGACTTTC
NA TRBJ2-7 NA TRBV5-4 CASSSRRGRMYEQYF TGTGCCAGCAGCTCTAGGCGGGGGCGAATGTACGAGCAGTACTTC
NA TRBJ1-2 NA TRBV4-1 CASSQPGPTDDGYTF TGCGCCAGCAGCCAGCCCGGGCCCACCGACGATGGCTACACCTTC